This T cell receptor (beta chain) was recovered during a study of blood T cell repertoires in COVID-19. Libraries were prepared by immunoSEQ multiplex PCR; TCRdb keeps only in-frame clonotypes and omits some of them. Of 35,000 to 50,000 clones in the sample, 90% to 95% were seen once. CDR3 length: 15 amino acids. V was clipped by 4 bases and J by 5 bases; unmatched bases: 8. The germline V gene has CDR1 SGDLS and CDR2 YYNGEE. The sample was peripheral blood. The rearrangement uses TRBV9 and TRBJ1-4; TRBD1 aligns across 7 bases. The receptor comes from a woman aged 30 to 39 in a cohort sampled during active COVID-19. The DNA for the CDR3 is TGTGCCAGCAGCTCAGGAGGGACAGCAAATGAAAAACTGTTTTTT. This codes for CASSSGGTANEKLFF. The variable domain in full, with the rest retrieved from reference TRBV9 and TRBJ1-4, is DSGVTQTPKHLITATGQRVTLRCSPRSGDLSVYWYQQSLDQGLQFLIQYYNGEERAKGNILERFSAQQFPDLHSELNLSSLELGDSALYFCASSSGGTANEKLFFGSGTQLSVL.